This T cell receptor beta chain was observed in a study of T cell repertoires in cytomegalovirus infection. Germline CDR1 reads SGHTA; CDR2 reads FQGNSA. V was pared by 4 bases and J by 6 bases, with 16 bases between. This CDR3 region has 14 residues. This clonotype appeared many times. TCRdb re-called the reads with MiXCR, one entry per CDR3 protein. The table includes 150,000 to 200,000 distinct CDR3 sequences, approximately 14% detected once. The sample comprised PBMCs. The chain carries TRBV7-2 and TRBJ2-7; D is unclear. The source is a human donor in good health (CMV status not recorded). Some clones in this sample may be carry-over from other donors' samples. The CDR3 sequence: CASSSNEDSGEQYF. The CDR3 region has the DNA TGTGCCAGCAGCTCGAATGAGGATTCCGGCGAGCAGTACTTC.